This TCR beta chain stems from a study of shared clonotypes between healthy human individuals. The overall study: Donors had three CD4 naive, three CD4 memory, two CD8 naive and one CD8 memory plate apiece.

On sorted subsets, replicate PCRs used approximately 190 ng DNA, or about 30,000 T cell genomes. Repertoires were generated with immunoSEQ multiplex PCR, while TCRdb's copy carries only in-frame clones and drops some. The sample consists of fewer than 3 million clones, about 90% of them appearing once. There are a few counts of this clone. What it recognizes is unknown. CDR1 and CDR2 (germline): MNHEY, SVGAGI. This CDR3 has 14 amino acids. The V and J ends lost 5 bases and 2 bases, in that order; junction bases with no gene match: 6. Notes on the study in general: Generally, estimated richness proved larger in naive subsets than it did in memory subsets.

The chain uses TRBV6-5 and TRBJ2-7; TRBD1 matches at 7 bases. Sequencing used naive CD4+ T cells from PBMCs. As to subset: CD45RA+ positively selected. This receptor was taken from a young man in good health. Some clones in this sample may be carry-over from other donors' samples. CDR3 bases: TGTGCCAGCAGTACCCGGGACAGTCCCTACGAGCAGTACTTC. Its protein product is CASSTRDSPYEQYF.